The rows below give T cell receptor beta chains drawn from one sample of a study of cytomegalovirus exposure and HLA in healthy donors. Using immunoSEQ multiplex PCR, the repertoire was profiled, and TCRdb retains in-frame clones only, with some absent. The repertoire holds over 100,000 clones, with 76% as singletons. The sequencing sample was made of PBMCs. The receptors shown here come from a woman in her thirties or forties in good health and CMV-seropositive. The CDR3 runs from the conserved cysteine through the conserved F or W.

TRBV10-2,TRBJ2-5,CASTRAGTVKQETQYF
TRBV7-3,TRBJ2-1,CASSSVGAGGPTYNEQFF
TRBV5-6,TRBJ1-1,CASSLSPTVSNTEAFF
TRBV4-2,TRBJ1-2,CASSQVDRNYGYTF
TRBV4-2,TRBJ2-5,CASSQFRGAMETQYF
TRBV5-6,TRBJ2-1,CASSSGLNEQFF
TRBV7-8,TRBJ1-4,CASSQDRVPNEKLFF
TRBV6-6,TRBJ1-1,CASKAGVSFF
TRBV9,TRBJ2-3,CASSVAGGYTDTQYF
TRBV5-1,TRBJ1-5,CASSLGGTNSNQPQHF
TRBV2,TRBJ1-1,CASSAGGDTEAFF
TRBV5-6,TRBJ2-7,CASSFWESGSSYEQYF
TRBV7-2,TRBJ1-6,CASSQTGGRVGSPLHF
TRBV15,TRBJ2-1,CATSRDWGGKQFF